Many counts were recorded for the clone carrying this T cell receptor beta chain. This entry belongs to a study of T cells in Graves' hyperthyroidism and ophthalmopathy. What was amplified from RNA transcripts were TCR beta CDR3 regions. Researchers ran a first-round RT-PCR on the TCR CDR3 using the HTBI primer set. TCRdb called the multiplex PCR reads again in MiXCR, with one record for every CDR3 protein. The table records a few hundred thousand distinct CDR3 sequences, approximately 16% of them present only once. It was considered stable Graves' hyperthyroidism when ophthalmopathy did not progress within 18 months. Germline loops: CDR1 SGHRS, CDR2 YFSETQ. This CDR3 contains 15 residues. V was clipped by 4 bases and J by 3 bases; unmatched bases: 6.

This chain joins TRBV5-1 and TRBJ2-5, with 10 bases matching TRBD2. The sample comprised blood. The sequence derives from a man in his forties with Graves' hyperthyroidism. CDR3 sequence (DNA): TGCGCCAGCAGCACCAGCGGGGGGGCTGAAGAGACCCAGTACTTC. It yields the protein CASSTSGGAEETQYF.